The 31 T cell receptor beta chains listed next were all sequenced from one sample in a study of blood T cells in healthy people across ages. Through a sample-barcoded 5' primer and a J-beta primer mix, a second PCR was run for roughly 7 to 11 cycles. From the 5' RACE reads, TCRdb called clonotypes with MiXCR, one entry per CDR3 protein. The sample lists 760,000 or so distinct CDR3 sequences, around 25% occurring once. This sample was also put to use in a study of T cells of mothers and their children.

The sample taken for sequencing was blood. All receptors come from a boy between 10 and 17 years old in good health.

V and J are TRBV12-3 or TRBV12-4 and TRBJ1-1, with TRBD1 matching 7 bases. CDR3 size: 15 residues. V dropped 3 bases and J dropped 3; count of bases not matched to a gene: 7. This CDR3 reads CASSFRLDRYTEAFF. DNA for the CDR3: TGTGCCAGCAGTTTTCGGTTGGACAGGTACACTGAAGCTTTCTTT.

This clonotype has more than one count but fewer than ten. J is TRBJ2-5 and V is TRBV9; 7 nucleotides agree with TRBD1. V lost 2 bases to trimming and J lost 5 bases; unmatched junction nucleotides: 9. This CDR3 is 15 amino acids long. Per the germline V gene, CDR1 is SGDLS and CDR2 is YYNGEE. CDR3 sequence: CASSVLGQLVETQYF. In DNA, the CDR3 is TGTGCCAGCAGCGTTTTGGGACAGCTAGTTGAGACCCAGTACTTC.

This clonotype showed up just a few times. This chain links TRBV5-1 with TRBJ2-1; TRBD1 agrees at 7 bases. Trimming took 0 bases from V and 4 from J; bases not matched to a gene: 7. CDR1 and CDR2 from the germline V gene are SGHRS and YFSETQ. This CDR3 has 16 residues. CDR3 bases: TGCGCCAGCAGCTTGGCCGGGACAGAGGAGTACAATGAGCAGTTCTTC. Encoded protein: CASSLAGTEEYNEQFF.

This clonotype was seen a handful of times. The rearrangement links TRBV20-1 to TRBJ2-5; D is perhaps TRBD1 or TRBD2 (5 bases each). The V gene's germline CDR1 is DFQATT and CDR2 SNEGSKA (reference sequence). The CDR3 is 13 residues long. The V end was cut by 6 bases, the J end by 1 base, with 12 bases between. CDR3 sequence: CSARELVQETQYF. As DNA, the CDR3 is TGCAGTGCCAGGGAGCTCGTCCAAGAGACCCAGTACTTC.

For this clonotype: One junction end does not reproduce the germline sequence, and a read error may be involved. The chain has TRBV28 and TRBJ2-5; the D gene is possibly TRBD2 (5 bases). CDR1 and CDR2 (germline): MDHEN, SYDVKM. The CDR3 is 12 amino acids. CDR3 protein: CVSRGLGETQYF. The CDR3 nucleotides read TGTGTCAGCCGGGGTCTTGGGGAGACCCAGTACTTC. Complete variable domain (other parts from reference TRBV28 and TRBJ2-5): DVKVTQSSRYLVKRTGEKVFLECVQDMDHENMFWYRQDPGLGLRLIYFSYDVKMKEKGDIPEGYSVSREKKERFSLILESASTNQTSMYLCVSRGLGETQYFGPGTRLLVL.

This chain connects TRBV7-8 to TRBJ2-7; D unresolved. The germline V and J ends were trimmed by 5 bases and 2 bases, with 16 bases remaining between them. CDR3 size: 15 residues. Germline V gene sequence: CDR1 SGHVS, CDR2 FQNEAQ. The chain's CDR3 is CASSTSGLPPYEQYF. The DNA for the CDR3 is TGTGCCAGCAGCACGTCGGGTCTACCACCCTACGAGCAGTACTTC.

This clonotype was found a few times. The chain employs TRBV20-1 and TRBJ2-5, with D uncertain. V was clipped by 5 bases and J by 6 bases, with 13 bases between them. CDR1 is DFQATT, CDR2 SNEGSKA, per germline (reference sequence). CDR3 size: 12 residues. The CDR3 nucleotides are TGCAGTGCTTCTGGGGATACGAAGACCCAGTACTTC. Its translation: CSASGDTKTQYF.

Turning to this clonotype: The junction departs from the called germline gene at one end, perhaps through a read error. This chain connects TRBV4-1 to TRBJ2-5, with 8 nucleotides matching TRBD1. The CDR3 length is 17 residues. Germline assignment: CDR1 MGHRA and CDR2 YSYEKL. Written as DNA, the CDR3 is TGCGCCAGCAGCCCCACGGACAGGGCGGATTACCAAGGGACCCAGTACTTC. Translation gives CASSPTDRADYQGTQYF.

This clonotype was observed a few times. The chain links TRBV28 to TRBJ2-2; no firm D call. This CDR3 has 14 residues. The V end was cut by 5 bases, the J end by 5 bases, with 12 bases between. CDR1 is MDHEN, CDR2 SYDVKM, per germline. The chain's CDR3 is CASSPPYPTGELFF. DNA of the CDR3: TGTGCCAGCAGTCCCCCATATCCAACCGGGGAGCTGTTTTTT.

The genes are TRBV7-2 and TRBJ2-4; a possible D gene is TRBD2 (5 bases). This CDR3 is 15 amino acids long. V was trimmed by 5 bases and J by 7 bases, leaving 18 bases between them. Germline-derived CDR1 and CDR2 are SGHTA and FQGNSA. The CDR3, as DNA: TGTGCCAGCAGCCGAGCGGCACCTCCTAGTAACATTCAGTACTTC. Translated, it gives CASSRAAPPSNIQYF.

The chain combines TRBV5-1 with TRBJ2-7; the D is unclear. The CDR3 is made up of 12 amino acids. Germline-derived CDR1 and CDR2 are SGHRS and YFSETQ. V lost 4 bases and J 5 bases, leaving 10 bases between the germline ends. The CDR3, as DNA: TGCGCCAGCAGCAACGGCCAGGACGAGCAGTACTTC. This codes for CASSNGQDEQYF.

With regard to this clonotype: One end of the junction does not line up with germline, which may come from a read error. The chain has TRBV7-2 and TRBJ1-3; D ambiguous. From germline, CDR1 is SGHTA and CDR2 FQGNSA. The CDR3 loop spans 14 amino acids. Written as DNA, the CDR3 is TGTGCCAGCACCGGAGGAGGGATAGGAAACACCGTATATTTT. Amino acid sequence: CASTGGGIGNTVYF.

This chain links TRBV20-1 with TRBJ2-7; a possible D gene is TRBD2 (5 bases). Per the germline V gene, CDR1 is DFQATT and CDR2 is SNEGSKA (reference sequence). CDR3 length equals 13 residues. Trimming stripped 2 bases from V and 3 bases from J, with 11 bases between. The CDR3 here is CSARSREDYEQYF. CDR3 DNA sequence: TGCAGTGCTAGAAGCCGGGAAGACTACGAGCAGTACTTC.

V and J are TRBV10-3 and TRBJ1-2; no clear D. This CDR3 spans 11 amino acids. CDR1 is ENHRY, CDR2 SYGVKD, per germline. Trimming removed 8 bases at V and 9 bases at J, with 13 bases between. CDR3 residues: CAILGDRSYTF. In DNA form, the CDR3 reads TGTGCCATCTTGGGTGACCGTAGCTACACCTTC.

This clonotype showed up just a few times. The V call is TRBV3-1, the J call TRBJ2-7; D is ambiguous. V lost 1 base, J lost 5 bases, and 6 bases lay in between. Germline assignment: CDR1 LGHDT and CDR2 YNNKEL (reference sequence). The CDR3 covers 12 residues. This CDR3 reads CASSQVGNEQYF. In DNA form, the CDR3 reads TGTGCCAGCAGCCAAGTTGGTAACGAGCAGTACTTC.

This clonotype was counted between two and nine times. The rearrangement uses TRBV20-1 and TRBJ2-1, with TRBD2 matching over 11 bases. CDR1 and CDR2 from the germline V gene are DFQATT and SNEGSKA (reference sequence). J gave up 0 bases and V 6 bases, and 10 bases lay outside the gene matches. The CDR3 totals 17 residues. The chain's CDR3 is CSAKTSGDLSSYNEQFF. The DNA of the CDR3 is TGCAGTGCAAAGACTAGCGGGGACCTGAGCTCCTACAATGAGCAGTTCTTC.

The J gene is TRBJ1-2, the V gene TRBV6-5; TRBD1 agrees at 7 bases. Germline CDR1 is MNHEY and CDR2 is SVGAGI. Trimming at V came to 2 bases and at J to 4 bases, leaving 7 bases not matched to a gene. The CDR3 sequence is 15 residues long. The CDR3 region has the DNA TGTGCCAGCAGTTACAGATCGACAGGGAGCTATGGCTACACCTTC. Translated, it gives CASSYRSTGSYGYTF.

This chain connects TRBV27 to TRBJ1-2, with unresolved D. Per the germline V gene, CDR1 is MNHEY and CDR2 is SMNVEV (reference sequence). V was shortened by 6 bases and J by 2 bases, with 13 bases between the two germline ends. This CDR3 has 14 amino acids. The CDR3 spells CASSPRSENYGYTF. The CDR3 DNA reads TGTGCCAGCAGCCCCCGTTCGGAGAACTATGGCTACACCTTC.

The rearrangement uses TRBV12-3 or TRBV12-4 and TRBJ2-5, with D tentatively TRBD2 (5 bases). The CDR3 contains 14 residues. The V end lost 7 bases, the J end lost 9 bases, and 21 bases lay between the germline ends. CDR3 DNA sequence: TGTGCCAGCATGGATTGGGCGGGTCTGGAGGCCCAGTACTTC. It yields the protein CASMDWAGLEAQYF.

This clonotype was seen only a few times. The CDR3 bases are TGCAGCGCCGGGACAGGGGCCGAGCAGTACTTC. Translated, it gives CSAGTGAEQYF. The chain combines TRBV29-1 with TRBJ2-7; 10 bases are shared with TRBD1. V lost 7 bases, J lost 6 bases, and 3 bases stayed unmatched. CDR1 is SQVTM, CDR2 ANQGSEA, per germline. The length of the CDR3 is 11 residues.

The chain uses TRBV20-1 and TRBJ2-1; 7 bases match TRBD2. The DNA end is more similar to TRBJ2-5, so the J call may be wrong. CDR3 size: 13 residues. The germline V gene has CDR1 DFQATT and CDR2 SNEGSKA (reference sequence). The CDR3 loop reads CSARVSGRETQYF. The CDR3 nucleotides read TGCAGTGCTAGAGTCTCCGGGAGGGAGACCCAGTACTTC.

This chain joins TRBV29-1 and TRBJ2-7; the D call may be TRBD1 or TRBD2 (5 bases each). With 4 bases removed from V and 6 bases from J, the gap between germline ends came to 16 bases. Germline CDR1 is SQVTM and CDR2 is ANQGSEA. This CDR3 spans 13 amino acids. The CDR3 DNA follows: TGCAGCGTTGTCCGTAGGACTGGGGGCGAGCAGTACTTC. Translating gives CSVVRRTGGEQYF.

This clonotype was found a few times. The J gene is TRBJ2-3, the V gene TRBV3-1; no clear D. V lost 1 base to trimming and J lost 2 bases, with 13 bases between them. Germline-derived CDR1 and CDR2 are LGHDT and YNNKEL (reference sequence). The CDR3 loop spans 16 amino acids. The CDR3 DNA sequence: TGTGCCAGCAGCCAAGGTTTGTCGCCATTCACAGATACGCAGTATTTT. It translates to CASSQGLSPFTDTQYF.

This chain uses TRBV3-1 with TRBJ2-1; a possible D gene is TRBD2 (5 bases). V lost 0 bases, J lost 11 bases, and 11 bases lay in between. The CDR3 spans 13 residues. CDR1 is LGHDT, CDR2 YNNKEL, per germline (reference sequence). As DNA, the CDR3 is TGTGCCAGCAGCCAAGATACCGGGGTCAAGCAGTTCTTC. It yields the protein CASSQDTGVKQFF.

The chain has TRBV2 and TRBJ2-6; D gene ambiguous. V lost 2 bases and J 0 bases, leaving 14 bases between the germline ends. Germline values: CDR1 SNHLY, CDR2 FYNNEI. The CDR3 covers 18 residues. For the CDR3, the DNA is TGTGCCAGCAGTGAAAACGACCCGGCCAGCTCTGGGGCCAACGTCCTGACTTTC. Translating gives CASSENDPASSGANVLTF.

The V gene is TRBV4-2, the J gene TRBJ1-1; D may be TRBD1 (5 bases). The germline gives CDR1 LGHNA, CDR2 YNFKEQ. Trimming took 0 bases from V and 1 from J, leaving 12 bases between them. The CDR3 consists of 16 residues. The CDR3: CASSQDEAQGNTEAFF. As DNA, the CDR3 is TGTGCCAGCAGCCAAGATGAGGCGCAGGGGAACACTGAAGCTTTCTTT.

DNA of the CDR3: TGCAGCGTTGAGCCAGGTGGGGAGACCCAGTACTTC. Its protein product is CSVEPGGETQYF. The chain joins TRBV29-1 to TRBJ2-5; D gene ambiguous. The CDR3 consists of 12 residues. Germline V gene data show CDR1 as SQVTM and CDR2 as ANQGSEA. With 3 bases removed from V and 5 bases from J, the gap between germline ends came to 10 bases.

V usage is TRBV7-2 and J usage is TRBJ2-5; TRBD2 is a possible D gene (5 bases). CDR1 SGHTA and CDR2 FQGNSA come from the germline V gene. The V and J ends lost 2 bases and 3 bases respectively, with 13 bases between them. The CDR3 spans 15 residues. The CDR3 here is CASSLSLRTEETQYF. CDR3 in DNA: TGTGCCAGCAGCTTAAGTCTCCGGACTGAAGAGACCCAGTACTTC.

The chain is built from TRBV5-1 and TRBJ2-5; 14 bases align to TRBD2. CDR1 is SGHRS and CDR2 is YFSETQ in the germline V gene. Trimming cost V 4 bases and J 5 bases; bases outside gene matches: 7. This CDR3 is 16 amino acids long. CDR3 coding DNA: TGCGCCAGCAGCAAGGGACTAGCGGGAGCCGGGGAGACCCAGTACTTC. Translated, it gives CASSKGLAGAGETQYF.

The genes are TRBV20-1 and TRBJ2-7, with D possibly called TRBD1 or TRBD2 (5 bases each). Germline V lookup: CDR1 DFQATT, CDR2 SNEGSKA (reference sequence). The CDR3 is 14 residues long. V lost 0 bases and J lost 1, with 10 bases in between. CDR3 bases: TGCAGTGCTAGAGATTCGAGGGGTTCCTACGAGCAGTACTTC. Encoded protein: CSARDSRGSYEQYF.

This clonotype showed up just a few times. This chain connects TRBV10-3 to TRBJ2-5; 13 bases align to TRBD2. The J call is in doubt because the DNA end fits TRBJ2-1 better. The germline V gene encodes CDR1 ENHRY and CDR2 SYGVKD. This CDR3 contains 20 residues. Here the CDR3 reads CAISGYGLAGAPLGDNEQFF. Written as DNA, the CDR3 is TGTGCCATCAGTGGGTATGGACTAGCGGGGGCCCCCTTAGGAGACAATGAGCAGTTCTTC.